This T cell receptor beta chain was identified during a study of cytomegalovirus exposure and HLA in healthy donors. Regarding the study as a whole: Most sequenced TCRs were rare (though some public TCRs occurred in many donors).

Profiling relied on immunoSEQ multiplex PCR, and the TCRdb table lists in-frame clones only, not all of them. The sample holds more than 85,000 clones, around 86% seen once. This clone was detected only once. As yet, its antigen is unknown. The validation cohort, a group of over a hundred subjects, included the donors and was separate from the roughly 670-subject first cohort. CDR3 length equals 16 residues. CDR1 is MNHNS and CDR2 is SASEGT in the germline V gene. V dropped 0 bases and J dropped 7 bases, with 13 bases sitting between them. The rearrangement uses TRBV6-1 and TRBJ1-6; D is uncertain. The material sequenced was PBMCs. This sequence was found in a woman younger than 30 in good health and CMV-seropositive. CDR3: CASSEASSLWNSPLHF. CDR3 sequence (DNA): TGTGCCAGCAGTGAAGCGAGTAGTTTGTGGAATTCACCCCTCCACTTT.